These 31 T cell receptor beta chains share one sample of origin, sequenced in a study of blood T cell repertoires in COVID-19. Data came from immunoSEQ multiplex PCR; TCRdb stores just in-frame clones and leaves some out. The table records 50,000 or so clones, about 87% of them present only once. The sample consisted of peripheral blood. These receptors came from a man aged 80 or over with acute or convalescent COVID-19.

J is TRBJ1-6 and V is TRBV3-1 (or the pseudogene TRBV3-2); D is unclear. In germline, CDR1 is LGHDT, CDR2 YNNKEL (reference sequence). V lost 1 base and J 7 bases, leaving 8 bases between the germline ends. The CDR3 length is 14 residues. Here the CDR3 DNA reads TGTGCCAGCAGCCAAGGGATGCGGAATTCACCCCTCCACTTT. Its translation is CASSQGMRNSPLHF.

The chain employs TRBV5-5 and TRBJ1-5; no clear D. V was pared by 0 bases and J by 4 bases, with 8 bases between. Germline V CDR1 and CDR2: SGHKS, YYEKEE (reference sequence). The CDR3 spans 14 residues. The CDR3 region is CASSLGSGNQPQHF. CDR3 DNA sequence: TGTGCCAGCAGCTTGGGTTCGGGTAATCAGCCCCAGCATTTT. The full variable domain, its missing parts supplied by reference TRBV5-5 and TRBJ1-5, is DAGVTQSPTHLIKTRGQQVTLRCSPISGHKSVSWYQQVLGQGPQFIFQYYEKEERGRGNFPDRFSARQFPNYSSELNVNALLLGDSALYLCASSLGSGNQPQHFGDGTRLSIL.

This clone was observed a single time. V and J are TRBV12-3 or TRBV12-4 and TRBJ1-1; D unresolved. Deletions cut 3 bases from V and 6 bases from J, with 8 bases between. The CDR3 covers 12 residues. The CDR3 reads CASSLFRAEAFF. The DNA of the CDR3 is TGTGCCAGCAGTTTGTTCCGAGCTGAAGCTTTCTTT.

CDR3 region: CASGEGTDTQYF. In DNA, the CDR3 is TGTGCCAGCGGGGAGGGAACAGATACGCAGTATTTT. The J gene is TRBJ2-3, the V gene TRBV28, with 7 bases aligning to TRBD2. CDR3 size: 12 residues. CDR1 and CDR2 from the germline V gene are MDHEN and SYDVKM. J gave up 3 bases and V 8 bases, and 2 bases lay outside the gene matches.

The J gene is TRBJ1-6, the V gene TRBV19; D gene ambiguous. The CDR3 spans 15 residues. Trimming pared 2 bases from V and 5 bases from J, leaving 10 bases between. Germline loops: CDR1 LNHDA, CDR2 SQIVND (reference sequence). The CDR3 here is CASSIKAGHNSPLHF. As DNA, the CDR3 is TGTGCCAGTAGTATAAAGGCGGGCCATAATTCACCCCTCCACTTT.

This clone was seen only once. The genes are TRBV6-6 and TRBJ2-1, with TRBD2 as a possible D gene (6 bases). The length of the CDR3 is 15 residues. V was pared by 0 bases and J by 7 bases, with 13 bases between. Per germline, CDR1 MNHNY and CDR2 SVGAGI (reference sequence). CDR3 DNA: TGTGCCAGCAGTTACTCGGTCAAGACTAGTAATGAGCAGTTCTTC. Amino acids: CASSYSVKTSNEQFF.

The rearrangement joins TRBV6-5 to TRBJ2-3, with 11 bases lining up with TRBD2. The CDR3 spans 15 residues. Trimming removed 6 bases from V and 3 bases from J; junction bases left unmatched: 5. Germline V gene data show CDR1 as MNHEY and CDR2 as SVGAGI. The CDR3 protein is CASRPSGGWTDTQYF. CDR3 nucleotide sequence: TGTGCCAGCAGACCTAGCGGGGGGTGGACAGATACGCAGTATTTT.

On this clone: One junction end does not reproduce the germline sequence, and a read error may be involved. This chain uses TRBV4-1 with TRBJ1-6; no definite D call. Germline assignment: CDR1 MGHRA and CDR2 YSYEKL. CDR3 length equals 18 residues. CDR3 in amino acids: CASSQDQDPGSFNSPLHF. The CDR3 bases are TGCGCCAGCAGCCAAGATCAGGACCCGGGGTCCTTTAATTCACCCCTCCACTTT.

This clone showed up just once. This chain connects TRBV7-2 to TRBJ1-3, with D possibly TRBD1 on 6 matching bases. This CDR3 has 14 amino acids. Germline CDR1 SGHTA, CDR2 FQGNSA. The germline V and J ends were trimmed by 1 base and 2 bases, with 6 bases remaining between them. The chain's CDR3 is CASSLGTAGNTIYF. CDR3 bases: TGTGCCAGCAGCTTAGGGACAGCTGGAAACACCATATATTTT.

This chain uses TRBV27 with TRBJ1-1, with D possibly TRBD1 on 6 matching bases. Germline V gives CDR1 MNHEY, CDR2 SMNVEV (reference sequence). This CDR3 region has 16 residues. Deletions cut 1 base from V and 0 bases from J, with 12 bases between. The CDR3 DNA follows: TGTGCCAGCAGTTTATTCGGGGGGGGCATGAACACTGAAGCTTTCTTT. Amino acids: CASSLFGGGMNTEAFF.

CDR3 region: CASSTSGGAGQPQHF. CDR3 nucleotide sequence: TGTGCCAGTAGTACCTCAGGGGGCGCGGGTCAGCCCCAGCATTTT. The gene calls are TRBV19 and TRBJ1-5; 8 bases align to TRBD1. The germline V gene has CDR1 LNHDA and CDR2 SQIVND (reference sequence). The junction had 8 bases not matched to a gene; V was cut back by 4 bases and J by 6 bases. The CDR3 has 15 residues.

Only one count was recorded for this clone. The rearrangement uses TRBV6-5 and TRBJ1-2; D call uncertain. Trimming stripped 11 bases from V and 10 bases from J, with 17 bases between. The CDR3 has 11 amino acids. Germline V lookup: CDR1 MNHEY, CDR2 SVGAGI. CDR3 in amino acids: CALRVPPDYTF. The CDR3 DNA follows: TGTGCCCTCCGGGTCCCTCCCGACTACACCTTC.

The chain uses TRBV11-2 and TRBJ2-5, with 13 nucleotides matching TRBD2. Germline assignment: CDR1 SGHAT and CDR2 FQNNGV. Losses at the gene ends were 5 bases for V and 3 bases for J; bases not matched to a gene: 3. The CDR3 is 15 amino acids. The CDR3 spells CASSTGLAGKETQYF. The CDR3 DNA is TGTGCCAGCAGCACGGGACTAGCGGGGAAAGAGACCCAGTACTTC. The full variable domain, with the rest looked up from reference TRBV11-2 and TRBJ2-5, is EAGVAQSPRYKIIEKRQSVAFWCNPISGHATLYWYQQILGQGPKLLIQFQNNGVVDDSQLPKDRFSAERLKGVDSTLKIQPAKLEDSAVYLCASSTGLAGKETQYFGPGTRLLVL.

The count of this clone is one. The CDR3 coding sequence is TGTGCCAGCTCACCATCCCGACAGGGCGTAGCAGATACGCAGTATTTT. Its protein product is CASSPSRQGVADTQYF. The chain is built from TRBV18 and TRBJ2-3; 7 bases fit TRBD1. With 2 bases clipped from V and 4 bases from J, the junction kept 9 bases outside the gene matches. CDR1 KGHSH and CDR2 LQKENI come from the germline V gene. The CDR3 sequence is 16 residues long.

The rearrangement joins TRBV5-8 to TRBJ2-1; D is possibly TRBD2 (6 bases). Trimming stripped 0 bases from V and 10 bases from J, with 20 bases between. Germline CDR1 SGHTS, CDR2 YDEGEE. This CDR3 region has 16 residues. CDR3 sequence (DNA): TGTGCCAGCAGCTTGGACGTCAGTCGGGTCGGGAGAGAGCAGTTCTTC. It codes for CASSLDVSRVGREQFF.

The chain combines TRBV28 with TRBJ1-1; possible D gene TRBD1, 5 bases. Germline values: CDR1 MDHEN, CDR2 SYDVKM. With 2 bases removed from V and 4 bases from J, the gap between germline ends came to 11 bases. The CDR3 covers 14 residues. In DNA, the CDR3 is TGTGCCAGCAGTTTACCCAGGGATGGCACTGAAGCTTTCTTT. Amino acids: CASSLPRDGTEAFF.

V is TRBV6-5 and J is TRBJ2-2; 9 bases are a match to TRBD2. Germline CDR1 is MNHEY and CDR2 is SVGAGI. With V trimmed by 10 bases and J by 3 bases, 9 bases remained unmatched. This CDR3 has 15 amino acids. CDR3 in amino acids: CATNNLAGHTGELFF. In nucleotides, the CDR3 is TGTGCCACCAACAACCTAGCGGGACACACCGGGGAGCTGTTTTTT.

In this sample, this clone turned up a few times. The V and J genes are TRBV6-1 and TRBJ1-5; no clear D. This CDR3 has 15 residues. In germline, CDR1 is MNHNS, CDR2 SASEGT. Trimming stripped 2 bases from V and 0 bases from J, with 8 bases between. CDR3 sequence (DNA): TGTGCCAGCAGTGAAATCGGGTATAGCAATCAGCCCCAGCATTTT. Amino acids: CASSEIGYSNQPQHF.

In nucleotides, the CDR3 is TGTGCCAGCTCACATAATGCGGACAGGGGCCACGAGCAGTACTTC. It yields the protein CASSHNADRGHEQYF. V is TRBV18 and J is TRBJ2-7; TRBD1 agrees at 9 bases. V gave up 4 bases and J gave up 5 bases; unmatched junction bases: 9. There are 15 residues in the CDR3. CDR1 is KGHSH and CDR2 is LQKENI in the germline V gene.

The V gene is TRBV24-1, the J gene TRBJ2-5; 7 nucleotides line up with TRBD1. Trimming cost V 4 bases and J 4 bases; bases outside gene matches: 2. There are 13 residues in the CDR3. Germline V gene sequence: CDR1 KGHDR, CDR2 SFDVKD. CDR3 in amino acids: CATSERDRETQYF. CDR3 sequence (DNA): TGTGCCACCAGTGAACGGGACAGAGAGACCCAGTACTTC.

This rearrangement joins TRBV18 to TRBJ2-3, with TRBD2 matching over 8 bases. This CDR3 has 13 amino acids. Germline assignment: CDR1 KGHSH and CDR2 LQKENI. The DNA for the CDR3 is TGTGTCGGGAGCGGGGGCCTCACAGATACGCAGTATTTT. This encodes CVGSGGLTDTQYF.

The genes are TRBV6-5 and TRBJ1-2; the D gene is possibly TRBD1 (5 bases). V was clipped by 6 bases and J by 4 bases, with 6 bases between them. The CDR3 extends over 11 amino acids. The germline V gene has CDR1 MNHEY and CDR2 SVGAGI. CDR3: CASSQGYGYTF. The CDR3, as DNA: TGTGCCAGCAGCCAGGGCTATGGCTACACCTTC.

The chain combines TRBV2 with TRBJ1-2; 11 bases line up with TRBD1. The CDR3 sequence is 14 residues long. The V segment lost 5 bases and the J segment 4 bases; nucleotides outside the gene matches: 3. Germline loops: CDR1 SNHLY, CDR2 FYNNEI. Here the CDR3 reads CASSTGTGGYGYTF. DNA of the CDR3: TGTGCCAGCAGTACCGGGACAGGGGGCTATGGCTACACCTTC.

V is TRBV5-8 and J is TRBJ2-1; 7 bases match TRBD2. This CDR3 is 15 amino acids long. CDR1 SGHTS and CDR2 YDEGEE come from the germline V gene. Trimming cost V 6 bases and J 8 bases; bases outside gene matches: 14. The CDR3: CASIRDYTFGYEQFF. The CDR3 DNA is TGTGCCAGCATCCGGGACTATACTTTCGGCTATGAGCAGTTCTTC. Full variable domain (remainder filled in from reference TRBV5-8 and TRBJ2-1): EAGVTQSPTHLIKTRGQQATLRCSPISGHTSVYWYQQALGLGLQFLLWYDEGEERNRGNFPPRFSGRQFPNYSSELNVNALELEDSALYLCASIRDYTFGYEQFFGPGTRLTVL.

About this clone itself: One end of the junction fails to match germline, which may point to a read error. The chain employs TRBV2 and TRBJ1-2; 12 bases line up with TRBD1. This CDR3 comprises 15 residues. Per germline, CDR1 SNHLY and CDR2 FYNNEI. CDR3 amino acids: CASSVSPRGQGAKTF. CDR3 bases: TGTGCCAGCAGCGTATCCCCAAGGGGACAGGGGGCCAAAACATTC. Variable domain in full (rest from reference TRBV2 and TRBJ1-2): EPEVTQTPSHQVTQMGQEVILRCVPISNHLYFYWYRQILGQKVEFLVSFYNNEISEKSEIFDDQFSVERPDGSNFTLKIRSTKLEDSAMYFCASSVSPRGQGAKTFGSGTRLTVV.

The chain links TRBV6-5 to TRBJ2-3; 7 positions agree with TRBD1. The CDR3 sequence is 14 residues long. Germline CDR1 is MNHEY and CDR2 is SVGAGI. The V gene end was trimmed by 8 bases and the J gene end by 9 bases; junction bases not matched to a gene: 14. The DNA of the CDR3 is TGTGCCAGCGACAGGGCCCACCCAGATTGCACGCAGTATTTT. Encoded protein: CASDRAHPDCTQYF.

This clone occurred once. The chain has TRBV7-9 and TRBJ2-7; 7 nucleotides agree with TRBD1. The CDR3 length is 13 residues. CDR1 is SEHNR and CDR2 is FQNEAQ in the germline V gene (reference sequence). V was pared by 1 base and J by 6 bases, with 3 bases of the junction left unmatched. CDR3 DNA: TGTGCCAGCAGCTTAGTACAGGGGCTCGAGCAGTACTTC. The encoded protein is CASSLVQGLEQYF.

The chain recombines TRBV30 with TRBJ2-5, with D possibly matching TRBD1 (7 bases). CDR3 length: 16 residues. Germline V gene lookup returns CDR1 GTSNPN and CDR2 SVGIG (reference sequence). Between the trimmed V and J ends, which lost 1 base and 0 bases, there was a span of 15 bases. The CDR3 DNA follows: TGTGCCTGGAGTGAAGGGTCAGGGGGGTACCAAGAGACCCAGTACTTC. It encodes CAWSEGSGGYQETQYF.

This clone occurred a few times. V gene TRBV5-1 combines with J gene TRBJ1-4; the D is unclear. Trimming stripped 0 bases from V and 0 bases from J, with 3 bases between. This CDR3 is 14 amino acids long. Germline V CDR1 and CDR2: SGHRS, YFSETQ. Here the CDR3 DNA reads TGCGCCAGCAGCTTGGGTACAACTAATGAAAAACTGTTTTTT. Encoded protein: CASSLGTTNEKLFF.

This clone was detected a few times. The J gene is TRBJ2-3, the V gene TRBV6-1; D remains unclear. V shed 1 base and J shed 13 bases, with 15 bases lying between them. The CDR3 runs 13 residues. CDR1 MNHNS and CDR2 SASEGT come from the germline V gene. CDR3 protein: CASSEGSSALEYF. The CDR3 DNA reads TGTGCCAGCAGTGAAGGTAGCAGCGCCCTGGAGTATTTT.

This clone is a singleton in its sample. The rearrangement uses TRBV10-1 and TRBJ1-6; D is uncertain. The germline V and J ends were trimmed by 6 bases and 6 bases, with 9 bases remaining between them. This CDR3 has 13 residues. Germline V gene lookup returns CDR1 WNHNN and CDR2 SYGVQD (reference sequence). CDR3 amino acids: CASREGGNSPLHF. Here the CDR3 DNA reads TGCGCCAGCAGGGAAGGCGGTAATTCACCCCTCCACTTT.